The present entry profiles one TCR beta chain with its context. The target antigen is unknown. Germline CDR1 MNHEY, CDR2 SMNVEV (reference sequence). This CDR3 spans 13 amino acids. Deletions cut 4 bases from V and 3 bases from J, with 7 bases between. This sample was included in a study of T cell responses to AZD1222 COVID-19 vaccine. Clones were read by immunoSEQ multiplex PCR, and TCRdb kept only the in-frame ones, dropping some. The profile covers roughly 180,000 clones, with around 87% appearing a single time and 2.5% to 3% taken by the ten largest. Study outcomes and limitations: An increase in Spike-specific TCR breadth and depth was observed after two AZD1222 doses. A mostly white British donor set with more females was recruited, and clonal diversity was possibly underestimated.

The sequencing used peripheral blood, collected on day 0 of MenACWY control vaccination. This TCR was recovered from an adult in good health. The gene calls are TRBV27 and TRBJ2-1, with a possible D match to TRBD2 (6 bases). The CDR3 spells CASSSGLYNEQFF. The CDR3 DNA follows: TGTGCCAGCAGTTCGGGACTCTACAATGAGCAGTTCTTC.